This T cell receptor (beta chain) is drawn from a study of cytomegalovirus exposure and HLA in healthy donors. There are 17 residues in the CDR3. CDR1 SGDLS and CDR2 YYNGEE come from the germline V gene. V lost 3 bases and J 0 bases, leaving 15 bases between the germline ends. The PCR made use of 60 Vbeta and 13 Jbeta primers. Sequencing was performed with immunoSEQ multiplex PCR; in TCRdb, only in-frame clones are kept and a portion is missing. This table holds about 150,000 clones. This sequence originates from a woman aged 45-65 years in good health and CMV-seronegative. The sample was PBMCs. V gene TRBV9 combines with J gene TRBJ2-2; the D is unclear. The CDR3 coding sequence is TGTGCCAGCAGCGCCCCCTCCTCGGCGGCGAACACCGGGGAGCTGTTTTTT. It encodes CASSAPSSAANTGELFF. Based on the CDR3 plus reference TRBV9 and TRBJ2-2, the full variable domain is DSGVTQTPKHLITATGQRVTLRCSPRSGDLSVYWYQQSLDQGLQFLIQYYNGEERAKGNILERFSAQQFPDLHSELNLSSLELGDSALYFCASSAPSSAANTGELFFGEGSRLTVL.